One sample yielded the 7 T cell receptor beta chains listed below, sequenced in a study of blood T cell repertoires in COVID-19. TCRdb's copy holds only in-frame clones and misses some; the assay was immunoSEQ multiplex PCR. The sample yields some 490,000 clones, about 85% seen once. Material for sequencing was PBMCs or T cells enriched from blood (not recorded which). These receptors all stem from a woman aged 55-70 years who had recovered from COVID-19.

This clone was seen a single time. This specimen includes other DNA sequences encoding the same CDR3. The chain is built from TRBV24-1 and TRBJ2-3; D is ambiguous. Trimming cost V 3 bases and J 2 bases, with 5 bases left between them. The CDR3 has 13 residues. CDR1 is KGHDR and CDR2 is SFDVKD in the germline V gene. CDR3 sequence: CATSDPSTDTQYF. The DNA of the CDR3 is TGTGCCACCAGTGATCCTTCCACAGATACGCAGTATTTT.

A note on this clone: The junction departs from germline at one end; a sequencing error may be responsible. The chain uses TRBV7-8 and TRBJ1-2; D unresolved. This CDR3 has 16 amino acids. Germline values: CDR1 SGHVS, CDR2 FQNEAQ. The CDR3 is CASSLEVGVQPYGYTF. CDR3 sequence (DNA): TGTGCCAGCAGCTTAGAGGTGGGAGTACAGCCCTATGGTTACACCTTC.

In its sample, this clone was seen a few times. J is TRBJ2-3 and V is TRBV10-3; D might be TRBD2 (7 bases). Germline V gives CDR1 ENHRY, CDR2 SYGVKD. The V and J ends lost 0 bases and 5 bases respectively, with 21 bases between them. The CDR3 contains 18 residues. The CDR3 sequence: CAISESTLAGAGKDTQYF. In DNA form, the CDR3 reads TGTGCCATCAGTGAGTCGACTCTGGCGGGGGCAGGGAAAGATACGCAGTATTTT.

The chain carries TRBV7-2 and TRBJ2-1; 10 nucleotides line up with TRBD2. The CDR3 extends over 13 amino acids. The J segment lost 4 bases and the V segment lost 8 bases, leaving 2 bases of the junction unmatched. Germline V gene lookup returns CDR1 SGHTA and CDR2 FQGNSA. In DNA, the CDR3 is TGTGCCAGCCAGCGGGGGGGTTACAATGAGCAGTTCTTC. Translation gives CASQRGGYNEQFF.

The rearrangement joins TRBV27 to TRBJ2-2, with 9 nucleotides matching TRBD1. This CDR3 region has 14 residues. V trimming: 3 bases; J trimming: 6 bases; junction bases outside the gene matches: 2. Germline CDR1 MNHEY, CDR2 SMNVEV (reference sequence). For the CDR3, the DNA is TGTGCCAGCAGTTTGTGGACAGGGGCCGGGGAGCTGTTTTTT. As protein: CASSLWTGAGELFF.

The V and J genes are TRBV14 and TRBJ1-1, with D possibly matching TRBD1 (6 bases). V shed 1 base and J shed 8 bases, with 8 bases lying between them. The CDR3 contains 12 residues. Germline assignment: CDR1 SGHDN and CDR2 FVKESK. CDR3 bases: TGTGCCAGCAGCCAAGTAAGGGGGGAAGCTTTCTTT. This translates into CASSQVRGEAFF.

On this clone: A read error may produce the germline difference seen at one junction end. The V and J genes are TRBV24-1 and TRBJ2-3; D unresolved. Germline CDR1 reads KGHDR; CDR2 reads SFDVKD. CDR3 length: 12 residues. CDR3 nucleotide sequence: TGTGCCACCAGTGTAACAACAGAGACGCAGTATTTT. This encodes CATSVTTETQYF.